Listed below are T cell receptor beta chains from one sample, sequenced in a study of radiation and T cells in renal cell carcinoma. Repertoires were generated with immunoSEQ multiplex PCR, while TCRdb's copy carries only in-frame clones and drops some. The sample consists of around 130,000 clones, about 81% of them appearing once. The source material was blood, sampled from a patient whose treatment included radiotherapy and nephrectomy. The receptors shown here come from a woman aged 55-75 years with renal cell carcinoma. The CDR3 runs from the conserved cysteine through the conserved F or W. Fields, in order: V gene, CDR3 protein.

TRBV6-6 CASSSLGWGAHNEQFF
TRBV4-2 CASSQGAQGGSGANVLTF
TRBV19 CASSTSTPSSQETQYF
TRBV6-5 CASRGQGAGDTEAFF
TRBV6-5 CASSYKGGEAFF
TRBV7-9 CASSYRGNSGNTIYF
TRBV30 CAWMRFANTGELFF
TRBV6-1 CASRGTGDNSPLHF
TRBV7-6 CASSLEQSYFSGANVLTF
TRBV11-3 CASSLQGATEAFF
TRBV18 CASSPRSGEGTEAFF
TRBV9 CASSPNPAGEETQYF
TRBV18 CASSGGGPNTGELFF
TRBV10-1 CASSEFPGAVNTGELFF
TRBV28 CASSSDPGQSNGYTF
TRBV19 CASKLLHNEKLFF
TRBV2 CASSDDRDATNEKLFF
TRBV11-2 CASSSFGEQYF
TRBV27 CASSFIGDRVIHSYTF
TRBV27 CASRPLIQGFYNEQFF
TRBV15 CATSRGTGSGTDTQYF
TRBV20-1 CSATLGETQYF
TRBV27 CASSLSGTRGRGYTF
TRBV5-4 CASSLEQNANTGELFF
TRBV5-3 CARSLAGRAFF
TRBV28 CASRILRSHTEAFF
TRBV6-1 CASSEDSSGANVLTF
TRBV7-8 CASSLGGTSGTSNEQFF
TRBV7-9 CASSATLASTTEAFF
TRBV6-5 CASSTEYEAFF
TRBV5-4 CASSFSGGASTDTQYF
TRBV25-1 CASSPRAGGRGEQYF
TRBV14 CASSQVYEQYF
TRBV28 CASSSTPWGVTEAFF
TRBV7-9 CAGSSGGRDGYTF
TRBV9 CASSVEDRGAEQYF
TRBV11-2 CASSWDVGNQPQHF
TRBV7-6 CASSLGAAGSYNEQFF
TRBV9 CASSQTGGGYSNQPQHF
TRBV19 CASSPDYNEQFF
TRBV19 CASSMGGPPGELFF